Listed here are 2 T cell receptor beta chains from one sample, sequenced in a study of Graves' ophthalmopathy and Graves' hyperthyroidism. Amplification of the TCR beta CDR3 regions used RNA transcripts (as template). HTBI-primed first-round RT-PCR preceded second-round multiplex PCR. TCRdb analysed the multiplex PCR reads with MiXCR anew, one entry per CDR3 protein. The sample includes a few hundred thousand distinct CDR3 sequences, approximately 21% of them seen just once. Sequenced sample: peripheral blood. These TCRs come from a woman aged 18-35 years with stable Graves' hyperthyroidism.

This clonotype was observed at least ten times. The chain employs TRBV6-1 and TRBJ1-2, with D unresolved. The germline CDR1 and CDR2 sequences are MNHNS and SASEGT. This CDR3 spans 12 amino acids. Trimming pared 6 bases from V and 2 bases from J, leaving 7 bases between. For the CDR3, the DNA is TGTGCCAGCAGCGACACCAACTATGGCTACACCTTC. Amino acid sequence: CASSDTNYGYTF.

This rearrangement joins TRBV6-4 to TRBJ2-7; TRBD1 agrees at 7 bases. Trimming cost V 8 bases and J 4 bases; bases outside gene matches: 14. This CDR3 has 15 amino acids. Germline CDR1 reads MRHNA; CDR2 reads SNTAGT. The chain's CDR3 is CASPKGAGIEYEQYF. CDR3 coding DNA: TGTGCCAGCCCCAAGGGGGCGGGCATCGAGTACGAGCAGTACTTC.